A single sample is the source of the 13 T cell receptor beta chains below, sequenced in a study of PD-L1 blockade in urothelial cancer. TCRdb's table, derived via immunoSEQ multiplex PCR, lists solely in-frame clones and lacks some. The sample has 50,000 to 60,000 clones, about 86% seen once. This sample comprised PBMCs, obtained around atezolizumab (anti-PD-L1) treatment. The origin of the receptors is a man aged 45-65 years with urothelial cancer.

J is TRBJ1-5 and V is TRBV4-2; maybe TRBD1 (5 bases). Looked up from germline, CDR1 is LGHNA and CDR2 is YNFKEQ. The CDR3 has 13 residues. V lost 4 bases and J 2 bases, leaving 6 bases between the germline ends. DNA for the CDR3: TGTGCCAGCAGCCCGGGGGGCAATCAGCCCCAGCATTTT. Protein sequence: CASSPGGNQPQHF.

This clone was recorded once. The genes are TRBV4-2 and TRBJ2-4; TRBD2 might be the D (6 bases). The CDR3 length is 15 residues. Germline V gene sequence: CDR1 LGHNA, CDR2 YNFKEQ. The V gene lost 3 bases and the J gene lost 2 bases, with 11 bases spanning the gap. The CDR3 region is CASSHDGSSKNIQYF. CDR3 DNA sequence: TGTGCCAGCAGCCACGACGGGAGTTCCAAAAACATTCAGTACTTC.

The chain employs TRBV6-6 and TRBJ1-1, with D possibly being TRBD1 (5 bases). The CDR3 has 12 residues. Per the germline V gene, CDR1 is MNHNY and CDR2 is SVGAGI (reference sequence). Trimming pared 8 bases from V and 4 bases from J, leaving 11 bases between. CDR3 nucleotide sequence: TGTGCCAGCGGCCGACAGATCACTGAAGCTTTCTTT. This sequence encodes CASGRQITEAFF.

This chain uses TRBV29-1 with TRBJ2-2; D might be TRBD1 (6 bases). V lost 5 bases, J lost 6 bases, and 16 bases lay in between. CDR1 SQVTM and CDR2 ANQGSEA come from the germline V gene. The CDR3 loop spans 14 amino acids. The chain's CDR3 is CSVYSQGRAGELFF. As DNA, the CDR3 is TGCAGCGTTTATTCCCAGGGGCGCGCCGGGGAGCTGTTTTTT.

The V and J genes are TRBV15 and TRBJ1-6; 9 bases match TRBD1. The CDR3 runs 15 residues. With V trimmed by 0 bases and J by 10 bases, 4 bases remained unmatched. CDR1 is LNHNV and CDR2 is YYDKDF in the germline V gene (reference sequence). The CDR3 loop reads CATSREQGARSPLHF. CDR3 coding DNA: TGTGCCACCAGCAGAGAACAGGGGGCTAGGTCACCCCTCCACTTT.

This chain uses TRBV9 with TRBJ2-2; 10 positions agree with TRBD2. This CDR3 region has 19 residues. The trim removed 4 bases at V and 0 bases at J, leaving 12 bases unmatched. Germline V gene data show CDR1 as SGDLS and CDR2 as YYNGEE. This chain's CDR3 is CASSSSLAGEGANTGELFF. As DNA, the CDR3 is TGTGCCAGCAGCTCCAGCCTAGCGGGAGAGGGCGCGAACACCGGGGAGCTGTTTTTT.

The rearrangement uses TRBV28 and TRBJ2-5; 10 bases agree with TRBD2. V was pared by 5 bases and J by 4 bases, with 7 bases of the junction left unmatched. The CDR3 covers 15 residues. Germline V gene sequence: CDR1 MDHEN, CDR2 SYDVKM. Written as DNA, the CDR3 is TGTGCCAGCAGTCCACTGACTAGCGGGCCAGAGACCCAGTACTTC. It yields the protein CASSPLTSGPETQYF.

This clone showed up just once. The chain links TRBV11-3 to TRBJ2-1, with D perhaps TRBD2 (5 bases). The V gene lost 0 bases and the J gene lost 4 bases, with 7 bases spanning the gap. Germline V lookup: CDR1 SGHNT, CDR2 YENEEA. The CDR3 totals 14 residues. CDR3 residues: CASSLESGYNEQFF. The CDR3 DNA reads TGTGCCAGCAGCTTAGAAAGCGGTTACAATGAGCAGTTCTTC.

In this sample, this clone turned up once. The chain carries TRBV5-1 and TRBJ1-5, with TRBD1 as a possible D gene (5 bases). Trimming took 6 bases from V and 7 from J, leaving 14 bases between them. The CDR3 totals 13 residues. CDR1 is SGHRS and CDR2 is YFSETQ in the germline V gene. In nucleotides, the CDR3 is TGCGCCAGCAACAAACTCCCAGGGCAGCCCCAGCATTTT. Protein: CASNKLPGQPQHF.

The chain has TRBV15 and TRBJ1-5; D not certain. The V and J ends lost 6 bases and 7 bases respectively, with 13 bases between them. CDR3 length equals 13 residues. Germline assignment: CDR1 LNHNV and CDR2 YYDKDF (reference sequence). CDR3 sequence: CATRKAVEQPQHF. The CDR3 DNA is TGTGCCACCAGGAAGGCGGTTGAGCAGCCCCAGCATTTT.

This clone was recorded a few times. The chain uses TRBV7-3 and TRBJ1-1; TRBD1 is a possible D gene (6 bases). Germline V gives CDR1 SGHTA, CDR2 FQGTGA. Trimming pared 2 bases from V and 11 bases from J, leaving 15 bases between. The CDR3 length is 13 residues. The DNA of the CDR3 is TGTGCCAGCAGCTTATACGGTGGGGGCGAGGCTTTCTTT. Protein: CASSLYGGGEAFF. The whole variable domain, filled in from reference TRBV7-3 and TRBJ1-1, reads GAGVSQTPSNKVTEKGKYVELRCDPISGHTALYWYRQSLGQGPEFLIYFQGTGAADDSGLPNDRFFAVRPEGSVSTLKIQRTERGDSAVYLCASSLYGGGEAFFGQGTRLTVV.

The rearrangement joins TRBV7-9 to TRBJ1-2; TRBD1 might be the D (6 bases). Germline V gene lookup returns CDR1 SEHNR and CDR2 FQNEAQ (reference sequence). This CDR3 has 14 residues. The V and J ends lost 1 base and 4 bases respectively, with 10 bases between them. The CDR3 is CASSLEGGAYGYTF. The DNA for the CDR3 is TGTGCCAGCAGCTTAGAGGGGGGGGCCTATGGCTACACCTTC.

This CDR3 is CASSLGQGNNQPQHF. For the CDR3, the DNA is TGTGCCAGCAGCTTAGGACAGGGAAACAATCAGCCCCAGCATTTT. The chain is built from TRBV11-2 and TRBJ1-5, with TRBD1 identical over 7 bases. Trimming took 1 base from V and 3 from J; bases not matched to a gene: 3. This CDR3 is 15 amino acids long. Germline V lookup: CDR1 SGHAT, CDR2 FQNNGV.